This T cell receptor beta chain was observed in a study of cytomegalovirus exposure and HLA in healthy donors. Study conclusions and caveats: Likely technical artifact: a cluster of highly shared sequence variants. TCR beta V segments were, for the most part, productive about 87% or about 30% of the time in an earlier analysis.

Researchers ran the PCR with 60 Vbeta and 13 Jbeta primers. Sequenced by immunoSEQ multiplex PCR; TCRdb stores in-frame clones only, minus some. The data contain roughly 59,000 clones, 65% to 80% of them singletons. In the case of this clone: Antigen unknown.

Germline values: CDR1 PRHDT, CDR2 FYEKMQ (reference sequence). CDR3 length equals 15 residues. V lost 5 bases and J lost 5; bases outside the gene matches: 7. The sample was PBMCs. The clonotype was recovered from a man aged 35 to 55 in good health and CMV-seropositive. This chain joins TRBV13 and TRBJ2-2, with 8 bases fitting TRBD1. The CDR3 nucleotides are TGTGCCAGCAGCCTCAGGACAGGGCGTACCGGGGAGCTGTTTTTT. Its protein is CASSLRTGRTGELFF.